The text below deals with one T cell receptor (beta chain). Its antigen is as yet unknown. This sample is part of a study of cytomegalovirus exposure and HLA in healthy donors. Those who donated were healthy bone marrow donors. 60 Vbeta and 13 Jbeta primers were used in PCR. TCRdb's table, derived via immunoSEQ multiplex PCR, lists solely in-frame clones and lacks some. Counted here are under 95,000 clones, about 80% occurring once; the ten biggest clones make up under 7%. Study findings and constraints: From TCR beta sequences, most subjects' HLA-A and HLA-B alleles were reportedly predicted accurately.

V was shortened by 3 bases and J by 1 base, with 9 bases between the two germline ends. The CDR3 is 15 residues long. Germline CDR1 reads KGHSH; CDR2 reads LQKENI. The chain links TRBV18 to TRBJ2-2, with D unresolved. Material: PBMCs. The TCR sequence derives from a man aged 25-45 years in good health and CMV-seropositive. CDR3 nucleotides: TGTGCCAGCTCACCTCTCCAGGAGAACACCGGGGAGCTGTTTTTT. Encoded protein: CASSPLQENTGELFF.